One sample yielded the 13 T cell receptor beta chains listed below, sequenced in a study of blood T cell repertoires in COVID-19. Measured with immunoSEQ multiplex PCR; TCRdb has only the in-frame clones, and not every one. Of around 70,000 clones in the sample, 75% to 85% were seen once. Sequenced input: peripheral blood. The receptor source for this set is a human donor in a cohort sampled during active COVID-19.

V is TRBV19 and J is TRBJ1-5; possibly TRBD1 for D (5 bases). CDR3 length: 15 amino acids. CDR1 LNHDA and CDR2 SQIVND come from the germline V gene (reference sequence). With 2 bases removed from V and 6 bases from J, the gap between germline ends came to 14 bases. The CDR3 coding sequence is TGTGCCAGTAGTATATCGGGGGAACCGGGTCAGCCCCAGCATTTT. The encoded protein is CASSISGEPGQPQHF. Complete variable domain (other parts from reference TRBV19 and TRBJ1-5): DGGITQSPKYLFRKEGQNVTLSCEQNLNHDAMYWYRQDPGQGLRLIYYSQIVNDFQKGDIAEGYSVSREKKESFPLTVTSAQKNPTAFYLCASSISGEPGQPQHFGDGTRLSIL.

The chain combines TRBV19 with TRBJ2-1, with 12 bases lining up with TRBD2. The germline gives CDR1 LNHDA, CDR2 SQIVND (reference sequence). This CDR3 contains 15 residues. The J segment lost 1 base and the V segment lost 6 bases, leaving 1 base of the junction unmatched. CDR3 coding DNA: TGTGCCAGTAGGACTAGCGGGAGATCCTACAATGAGCAGTTCTTC. As protein: CASRTSGRSYNEQFF.

Note on this clone: Additional DNA sequences in this sample encode the identical CDR3. For the CDR3, the DNA is TGTGCCAGCAGTTACTCAAGCGGGAGGGAGACCCAGTACTTC. This gives the protein CASSYSSGRETQYF. The genes are TRBV6-5 and TRBJ2-5; 9 bases match TRBD2. The germline gives CDR1 MNHEY, CDR2 SVGAGI. The CDR3 runs 14 residues. J lost 5 bases, V lost 0 bases, and 1 base had no gene match.

The chain combines TRBV5-4 with TRBJ2-6; D is possibly TRBD2 (6 bases). The CDR3 length is 18 residues. Between the trimmed V and J ends, which lost 0 bases and 2 bases, there was a span of 15 bases. The germline V gene encodes CDR1 SGHNT and CDR2 YYREEE (reference sequence). In DNA, the CDR3 is TGTGCCAGCAGCTTGGGGGTCTTTCGGGGGACTGGGGCCAACGTCCTGACTTTC. Encoded protein: CASSLGVFRGTGANVLTF. The whole variable domain, filled in from reference TRBV5-4 and TRBJ2-6, reads ETGVTQSPTHLIKTRGQQVTLRCSSQSGHNTVSWYQQALGQGPQFIFQYYREEENGRGNFPPRFSGLQFPNYSSELNVNALELDDSALYLCASSLGVFRGTGANVLTFGAGSRLTVL.

The rearrangement links TRBV19 to TRBJ2-3, with 10 bases lining up with TRBD2. Germline V gives CDR1 LNHDA, CDR2 SQIVND (reference sequence). V was pared by 5 bases and J by 4 bases, with 3 bases of the junction left unmatched. The CDR3 is made up of 14 amino acids. Here the CDR3 reads CASSLAGVSDTQYF. CDR3 DNA sequence: TGTGCCAGTAGTCTAGCGGGAGTCTCAGATACGCAGTATTTT. Complete variable domain (other parts from reference TRBV19 and TRBJ2-3): DGGITQSPKYLFRKEGQNVTLSCEQNLNHDAMYWYRQDPGQGLRLIYYSQIVNDFQKGDIAEGYSVSREKKESFPLTVTSAQKNPTAFYLCASSLAGVSDTQYFGPGTRLTVL.

This chain connects TRBV4-3 to TRBJ1-4; TRBD1 might be the D (5 bases). V was trimmed by 1 base and J by 0 bases, leaving 9 bases between them. There are 16 residues in the CDR3. The germline CDR1 and CDR2 sequences are LGHNA and YSLEER. The CDR3: CASSQATAATNEKLFF. As DNA, the CDR3 is TGCGCCAGCAGCCAAGCGACAGCCGCAACTAATGAAAAACTGTTTTTT.

The rearrangement joins TRBV4-3 to TRBJ1-1; TRBD1 agrees at 7 bases. Germline V gene sequence: CDR1 LGHNA, CDR2 YSLEER. The V gene end was trimmed by 4 bases and the J gene end by 0 bases; junction bases not matched to a gene: 5. The length of the CDR3 is 15 residues. The CDR3 region is CASSPLTGMNTEAFF. DNA of the CDR3: TGCGCCAGCAGCCCATTGACAGGGATGAACACTGAAGCTTTCTTT.

The chain employs TRBV19 and TRBJ2-7; 15 positions match TRBD2. The V gene end was trimmed by 5 bases and the J gene end by 6 bases; junction bases not matched to a gene: 2. CDR1 and CDR2 (germline): LNHDA, SQIVND (reference sequence). This CDR3 contains 14 residues. The CDR3 DNA sequence: TGTGCCAGTAGTGGGACTAGCGGGAGGTCCGAGCAGTACTTC. It specifies CASSGTSGRSEQYF.

The chain uses TRBV7-9 and TRBJ2-7, with 10 nucleotides matching TRBD2. CDR3 length: 15 residues. Germline V CDR1 and CDR2: SEHNR, FQNEAQ (reference sequence). The junction had 8 bases not matched to a gene; V was cut back by 5 bases and J by 4 bases. The CDR3 reads CASSGLAGVAYEQYF. Here the CDR3 DNA reads TGTGCCAGCAGCGGGCTAGCGGGAGTGGCGTACGAGCAGTACTTC.

This clone is a singleton in its sample. J is TRBJ1-1 and V is TRBV28; D unresolved. V was cut by 1 base and J by 4 bases, with 7 bases left in between. CDR3 length: 13 amino acids. From germline, CDR1 is MDHEN and CDR2 SYDVKM. CDR3 bases: TGTGCCAGCAGTTTATTGGGCCCCACTGAAGCTTTCTTT. Translating it yields CASSLLGPTEAFF.

V usage is TRBV4-3 and J usage is TRBJ2-2; D is ambiguous. Germline V CDR1 and CDR2: LGHNA, YSLEER. Trimming stripped 5 bases from V and 5 bases from J, with 9 bases between. The CDR3 loop spans 13 amino acids. The CDR3 is CASSKPGTGELFF. CDR3 coding DNA: TGCGCCAGCAGCAAACCCGGGACCGGGGAGCTGTTTTTT.

The chain links TRBV3-1 (or the pseudogene TRBV3-2) to TRBJ2-1; weak D call: TRBD2 (5 bases). The germline CDR1 and CDR2 sequences are LGHDT and YNNKEL (reference sequence). The CDR3 is 13 residues long. V was cut by 4 bases and J by 7 bases, with 11 bases left in between. The CDR3 region has the DNA TGTGCCAGCAGCCTACTGGACTTTAATGAGCAGTTCTTC. The encoded protein is CASSLLDFNEQFF.

V and J are TRBV6-1 and TRBJ1-4, with D maybe TRBD1 (6 bases). This CDR3 has 15 amino acids. Germline V gene data show CDR1 as MNHNS and CDR2 as SASEGT. The germline V and J ends were trimmed by 0 bases and 7 bases, with 12 bases remaining between them. The CDR3 DNA follows: TGTGCCAGCAGTGAAGCGCGGGGGGCTTTTGAAAAACTGTTTTTT. Protein sequence: CASSEARGAFEKLFF.